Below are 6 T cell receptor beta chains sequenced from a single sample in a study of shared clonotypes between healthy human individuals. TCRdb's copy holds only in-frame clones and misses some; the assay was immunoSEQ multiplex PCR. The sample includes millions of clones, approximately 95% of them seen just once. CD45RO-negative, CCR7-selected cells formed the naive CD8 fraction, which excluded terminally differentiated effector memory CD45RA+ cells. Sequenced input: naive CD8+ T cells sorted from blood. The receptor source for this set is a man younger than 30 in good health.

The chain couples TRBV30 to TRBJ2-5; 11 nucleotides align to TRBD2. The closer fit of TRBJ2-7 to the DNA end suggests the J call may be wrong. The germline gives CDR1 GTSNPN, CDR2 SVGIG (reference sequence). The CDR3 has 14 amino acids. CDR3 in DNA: TGTGCCTGGAGAATGGGACTAGCGGACTACGAGCAGTACTTC. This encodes CAWRMGLADYEQYF.

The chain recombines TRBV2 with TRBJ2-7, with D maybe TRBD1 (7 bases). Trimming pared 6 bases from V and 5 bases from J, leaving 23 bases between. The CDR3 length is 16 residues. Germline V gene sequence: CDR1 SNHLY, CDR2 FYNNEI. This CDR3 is CASRVTLSGRGDEQYF. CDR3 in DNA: TGTGCCAGCAGGGTTACCCTGTCGGGCAGGGGGGACGAGCAGTACTTC.

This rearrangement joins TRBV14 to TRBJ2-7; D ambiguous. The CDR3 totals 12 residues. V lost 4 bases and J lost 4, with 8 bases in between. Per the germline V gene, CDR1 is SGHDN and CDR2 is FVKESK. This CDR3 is CASSLDLYEQYF. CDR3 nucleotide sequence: TGTGCCAGCAGCCTCGACCTGTACGAGCAGTACTTC.

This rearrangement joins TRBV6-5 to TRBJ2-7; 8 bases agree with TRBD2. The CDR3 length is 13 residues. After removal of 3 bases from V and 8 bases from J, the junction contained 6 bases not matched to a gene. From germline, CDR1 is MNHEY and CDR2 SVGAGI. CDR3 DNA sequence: TGTGCCAGCAGTTATTCGGGAGGGCCTCAGCAGTACTTC. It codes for CASSYSGGPQQYF.

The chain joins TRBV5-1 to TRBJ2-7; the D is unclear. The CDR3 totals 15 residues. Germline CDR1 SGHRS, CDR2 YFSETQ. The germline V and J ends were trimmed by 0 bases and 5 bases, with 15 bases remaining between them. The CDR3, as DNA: TGCGCCAGCAGCTTGGGTGCCCGGCTGGGCGACGAGCAGTACTTC. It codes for CASSLGARLGDEQYF.

The CDR3 DNA is TGTGCCAGCCTAAATACGGAGTCCTATGGGAACTATGGCTACACCTTC. It yields the protein CASLNTESYGNYGYTF. The chain links TRBV2 to TRBJ1-2; no firm D call. The CDR3 sequence is 16 residues long. In germline, CDR1 is SNHLY, CDR2 FYNNEI. V lost 8 bases to trimming and J lost 2 bases, with 21 bases between them.